This T cell receptor beta chain was profiled in a study of blood T cell repertoires in COVID-19. The study drew participants aged about 18 to 90 years from some 23 US areas. The method was immunoSEQ multiplex PCR; TCRdb's version includes in-frame clones alone and lacks a portion of them. The table lists roughly 180,000 clones, nearly 80% of them singletons. The sequencing input was PBMCs or T cells enriched from blood (not recorded which). The sequence derives from a man aged 55-75 years who had been exposed to COVID-19.

This chain's CDR3 is CASSINAGYEQYF. DNA for the CDR3: TGCGCCAGCAGCATCAACGCGGGCTACGAGCAGTACTTC. The chain joins TRBV4-3 to TRBJ2-7; TRBD2 might be the D (5 bases). This CDR3 spans 13 amino acids. The V end lost 5 bases, the J end lost 3 bases, and 11 bases lay between the germline ends. The germline V gene encodes CDR1 LGHNA and CDR2 YSLEER.